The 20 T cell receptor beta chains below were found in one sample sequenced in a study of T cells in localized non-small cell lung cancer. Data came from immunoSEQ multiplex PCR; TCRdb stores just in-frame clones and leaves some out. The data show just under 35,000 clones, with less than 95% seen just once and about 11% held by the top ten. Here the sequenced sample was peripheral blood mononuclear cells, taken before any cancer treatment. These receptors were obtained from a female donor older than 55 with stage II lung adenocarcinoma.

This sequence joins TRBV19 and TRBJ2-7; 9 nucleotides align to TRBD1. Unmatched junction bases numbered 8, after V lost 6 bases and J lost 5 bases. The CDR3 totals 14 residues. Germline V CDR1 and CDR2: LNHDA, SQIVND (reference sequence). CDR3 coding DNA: TGTGCCAGTAGCCCACCGGGACAGGGTAACGAGCAGTACTTC. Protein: CASSPPGQGNEQYF.

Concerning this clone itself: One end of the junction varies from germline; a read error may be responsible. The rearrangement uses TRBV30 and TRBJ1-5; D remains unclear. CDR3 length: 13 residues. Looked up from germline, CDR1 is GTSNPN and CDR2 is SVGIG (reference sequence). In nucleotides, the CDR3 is TGTGCCCGGAGTGTACAGAGCAATCAGCCCCAGCATTTT. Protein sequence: CARSVQSNQPQHF.

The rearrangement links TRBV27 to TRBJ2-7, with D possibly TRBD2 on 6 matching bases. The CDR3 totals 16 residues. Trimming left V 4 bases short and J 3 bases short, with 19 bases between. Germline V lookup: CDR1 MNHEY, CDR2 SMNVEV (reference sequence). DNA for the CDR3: TGTGCCAGCAGTTCCGCCCGCGGGACGGAGCTCTACGAGCAGTACTTC. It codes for CASSSARGTELYEQYF.

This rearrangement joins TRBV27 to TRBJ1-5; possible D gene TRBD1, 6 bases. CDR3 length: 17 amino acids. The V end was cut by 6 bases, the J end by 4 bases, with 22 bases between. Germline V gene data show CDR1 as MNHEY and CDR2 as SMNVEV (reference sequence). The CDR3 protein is CASSPIDLDRLNQPQHF. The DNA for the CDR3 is TGTGCCAGCAGCCCTATTGACCTTGACAGGCTAAATCAGCCCCAGCATTTT.

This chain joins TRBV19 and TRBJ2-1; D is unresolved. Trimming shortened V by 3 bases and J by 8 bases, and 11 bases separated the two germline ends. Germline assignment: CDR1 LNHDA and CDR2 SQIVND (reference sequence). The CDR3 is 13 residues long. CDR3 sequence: CASSISTRYEQFF. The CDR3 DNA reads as TGTGCCAGTAGTATCTCTACGAGGTATGAGCAGTTCTTC.

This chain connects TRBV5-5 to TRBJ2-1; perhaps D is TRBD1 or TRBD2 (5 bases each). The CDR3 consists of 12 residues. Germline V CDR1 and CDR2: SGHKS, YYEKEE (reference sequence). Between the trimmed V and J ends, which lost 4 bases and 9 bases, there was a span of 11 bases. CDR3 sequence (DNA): TGTGCCAGCAGCGAGGGGTCCGGTGAGCAGTTCTTC. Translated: CASSEGSGEQFF.

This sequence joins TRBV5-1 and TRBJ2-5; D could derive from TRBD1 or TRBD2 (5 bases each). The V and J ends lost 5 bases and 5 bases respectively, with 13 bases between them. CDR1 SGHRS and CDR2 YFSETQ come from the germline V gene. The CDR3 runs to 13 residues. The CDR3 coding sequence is TGCGCCAGCAGTAGAGGGGCGGGCGAGACCCAGTACTTC. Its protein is CASSRGAGETQYF. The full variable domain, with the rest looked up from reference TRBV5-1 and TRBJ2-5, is KAGVTQTPRYLIKTRGQQVTLSCSPISGHRSVSWYQQTPGQGLQFLFEYFSETQRNKGNFPGRFSGRQFSNSRSEMNVSTLELGDSALYLCASSRGAGETQYFGPGTRLLVL.

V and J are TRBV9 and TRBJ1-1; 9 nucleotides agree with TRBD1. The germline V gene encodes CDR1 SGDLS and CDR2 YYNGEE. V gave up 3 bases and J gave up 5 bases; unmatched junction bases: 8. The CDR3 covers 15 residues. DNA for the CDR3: TGTGCCAGCAGCGCGGCGACAGGGGGAAGGACTGAAGCTTTCTTT. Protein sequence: CASSAATGGRTEAFF.

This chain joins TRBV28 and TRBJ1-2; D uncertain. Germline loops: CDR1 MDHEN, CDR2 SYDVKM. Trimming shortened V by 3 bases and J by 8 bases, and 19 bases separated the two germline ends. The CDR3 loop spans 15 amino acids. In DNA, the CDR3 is TGTGCCAGCAGTTTTTTGGATGTTTCGGGGAGCGGCTACACCTTC. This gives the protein CASSFLDVSGSGYTF.

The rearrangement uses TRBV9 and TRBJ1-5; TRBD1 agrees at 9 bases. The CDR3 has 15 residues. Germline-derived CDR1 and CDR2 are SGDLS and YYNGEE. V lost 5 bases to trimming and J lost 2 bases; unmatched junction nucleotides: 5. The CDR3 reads CASSQGQGRNQPQHF. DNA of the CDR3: TGTGCCAGCAGTCAGGGACAGGGACGCAATCAGCCCCAGCATTTT.

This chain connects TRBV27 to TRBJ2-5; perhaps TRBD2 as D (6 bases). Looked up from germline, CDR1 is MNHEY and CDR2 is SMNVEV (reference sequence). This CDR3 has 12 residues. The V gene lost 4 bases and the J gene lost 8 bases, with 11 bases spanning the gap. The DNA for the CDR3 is TGTGCCAGCAGTTCCGGACTACCAACCCAGTACTTC. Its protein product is CASSSGLPTQYF.

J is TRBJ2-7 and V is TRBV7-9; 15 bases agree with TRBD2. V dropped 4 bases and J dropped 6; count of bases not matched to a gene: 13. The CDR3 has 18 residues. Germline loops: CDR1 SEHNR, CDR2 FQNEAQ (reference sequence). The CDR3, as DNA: TGTGCCAGCAGCTCCTCCCCGGGACTAGCGGGAGGTTTGGGCGAGCAGTACTTC. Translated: CASSSSPGLAGGLGEQYF.

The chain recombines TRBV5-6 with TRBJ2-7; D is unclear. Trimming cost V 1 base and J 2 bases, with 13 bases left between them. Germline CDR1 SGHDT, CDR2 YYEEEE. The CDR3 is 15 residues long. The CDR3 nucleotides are TGTGCCAGCAGCTTGCATCCAGACTTTGCCTACGAGCAGTACTTC. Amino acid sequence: CASSLHPDFAYEQYF.

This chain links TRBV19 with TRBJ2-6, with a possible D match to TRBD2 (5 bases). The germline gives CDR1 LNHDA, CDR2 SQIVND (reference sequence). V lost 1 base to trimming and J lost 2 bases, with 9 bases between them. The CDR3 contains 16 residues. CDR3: CASSIVPGAGANVLTF. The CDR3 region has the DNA TGTGCCAGTAGTATAGTCCCCGGGGCTGGGGCCAACGTCCTGACTTTC.

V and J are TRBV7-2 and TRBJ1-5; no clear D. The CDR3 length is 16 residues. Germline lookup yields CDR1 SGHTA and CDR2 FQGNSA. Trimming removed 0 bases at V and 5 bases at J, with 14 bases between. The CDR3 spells CASSLAIGLGYQPQHF. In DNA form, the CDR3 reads TGTGCCAGCAGCTTAGCGATAGGGTTGGGCTATCAGCCCCAGCATTTT.

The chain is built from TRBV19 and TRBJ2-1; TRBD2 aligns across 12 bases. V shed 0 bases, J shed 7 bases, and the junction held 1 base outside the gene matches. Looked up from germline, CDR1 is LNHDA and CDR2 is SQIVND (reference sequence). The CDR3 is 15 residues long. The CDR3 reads CASSIELAGGNEQFF. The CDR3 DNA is TGTGCCAGTAGTATAGAACTAGCGGGGGGTAATGAGCAGTTCTTC.

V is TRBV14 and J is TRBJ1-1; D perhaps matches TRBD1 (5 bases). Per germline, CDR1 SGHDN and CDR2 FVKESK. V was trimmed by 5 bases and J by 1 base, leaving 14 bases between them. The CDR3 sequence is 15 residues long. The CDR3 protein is CASSSGRGANTEAFF. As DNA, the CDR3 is TGTGCCAGCAGCTCAGGGAGAGGTGCGAACACTGAAGCTTTCTTT.

The CDR3 loop is CASSEYRSSYEQYF. The CDR3 DNA reads as TGTGCCAGCAGTGAATACAGAAGCTCCTACGAGCAGTACTTC. The chain carries TRBV25-1 and TRBJ2-7; D remains ambiguous. The CDR3 spans 14 residues. Per the germline V gene, CDR1 is MGHDK and CDR2 is SYGVNS. V was shortened by 0 bases and J by 0 bases, with 6 bases between the two germline ends.

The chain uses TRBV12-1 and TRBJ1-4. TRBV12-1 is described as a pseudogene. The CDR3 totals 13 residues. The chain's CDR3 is CATTGRTNEKLFF. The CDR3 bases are TGTGCCACCACAGGGAGGACTAATGAAAAACTGTTTTTT.

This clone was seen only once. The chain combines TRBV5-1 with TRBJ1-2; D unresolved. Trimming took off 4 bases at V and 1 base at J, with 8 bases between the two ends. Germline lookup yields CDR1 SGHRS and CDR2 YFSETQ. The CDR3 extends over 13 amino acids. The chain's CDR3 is CASSPRLNYGYTF. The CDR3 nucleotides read TGCGCCAGCAGCCCCCGACTTAACTATGGCTACACCTTC.